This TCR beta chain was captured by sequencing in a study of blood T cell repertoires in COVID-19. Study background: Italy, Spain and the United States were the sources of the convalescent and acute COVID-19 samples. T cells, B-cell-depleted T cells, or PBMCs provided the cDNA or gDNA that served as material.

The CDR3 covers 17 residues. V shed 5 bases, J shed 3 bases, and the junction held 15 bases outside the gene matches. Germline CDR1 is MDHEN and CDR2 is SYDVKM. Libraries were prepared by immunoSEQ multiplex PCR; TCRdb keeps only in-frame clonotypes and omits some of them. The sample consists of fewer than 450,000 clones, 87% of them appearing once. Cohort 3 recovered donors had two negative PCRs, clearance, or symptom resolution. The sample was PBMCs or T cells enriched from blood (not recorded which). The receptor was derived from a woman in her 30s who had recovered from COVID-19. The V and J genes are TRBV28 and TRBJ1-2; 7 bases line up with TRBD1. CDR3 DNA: TGTGCCAGCAGTATCCCCCCCGGGGCAGGGGGACACTATGGCTACACCTTC. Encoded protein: CASSIPPGAGGHYGYTF.